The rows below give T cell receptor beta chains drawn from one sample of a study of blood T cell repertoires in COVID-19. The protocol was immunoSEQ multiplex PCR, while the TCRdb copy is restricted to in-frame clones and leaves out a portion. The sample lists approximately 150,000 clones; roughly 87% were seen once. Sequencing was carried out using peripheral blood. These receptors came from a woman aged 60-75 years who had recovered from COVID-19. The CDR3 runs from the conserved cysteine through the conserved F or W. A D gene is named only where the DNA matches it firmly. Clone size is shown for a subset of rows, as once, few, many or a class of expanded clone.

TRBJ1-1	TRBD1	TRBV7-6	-	CASSLGDSSTEAFF	TGTGCCAGCAGCTTAGGGGACAGCTCCACTGAAGCTTTCTTT
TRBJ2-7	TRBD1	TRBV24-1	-	CATSTGGQSYEQYF	TGTGCCACCTCAACAGGGGGCCAGAGTTACGAGCAGTACTTC
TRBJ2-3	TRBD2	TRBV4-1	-	CASSQGHAGGPADTQYF	TGCGCCAGCAGCCAAGGTCATGCGGGGGGACCAGCAGATACGCAGTATTTT
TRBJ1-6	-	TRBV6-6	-	CASSYPAGGPLHF	TGTGCCAGCAGTTACCCGGCGGGGGGGCCTCTCCACTTT
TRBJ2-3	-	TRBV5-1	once	CASSKTQGRADTQYF	TGCGCCAGCAGCAAAACCCAGGGGCGCGCAGATACGCAGTATTTT
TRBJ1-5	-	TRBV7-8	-	CASSLGQGNQPQHF	TGTGCCAGCAGCTTAGGACAAGGTAATCAGCCCCAGCATTTT
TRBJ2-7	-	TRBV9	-	CASSNPSSESNEQYF	TGTGCCAGCAGCAACCCCTCTAGCGAGAGCAACGAGCAGTACTTC
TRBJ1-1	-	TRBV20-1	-	CRGAQTEAFF	TGCAGGGGGGCACAGACTGAAGCTTTCTTT
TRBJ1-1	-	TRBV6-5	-	CASSIGGVTEAFF	TGTGCCAGCTCAATCGGGGGGGTAACTGAAGCTTTCTTT
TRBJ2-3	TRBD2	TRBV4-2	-	CASSQNQAGATDTQYF	TGTGCCAGCAGCCAAAACCAAGCGGGGGCCACAGATACGCAGTATTTT
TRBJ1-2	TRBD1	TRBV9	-	CASSVGTGLNYGYTF	TGTGCCAGCAGCGTCGGGACAGGTCTTAACTATGGCTACACCTTC
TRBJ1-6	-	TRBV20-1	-	CSASDSVSSPLHF	TGCAGTGCTAGTGACAGCGTTAGTTCACCCCTCCACTTT
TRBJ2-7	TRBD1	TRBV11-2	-	CASSWSRDRDEQYF	TGTGCCAGCAGCTGGTCCCGGGACAGGGACGAGCAGTACTTC
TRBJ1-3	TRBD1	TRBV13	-	CASSPGQGGRSGNTIYF	TGTGCCAGCAGCCCGGGACAGGGGGGCCGCTCTGGAAACACCATATATTTT
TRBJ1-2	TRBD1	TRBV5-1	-	CASRLGQEGGYTF	TGCGCCAGCAGATTGGGACAGGAAGGAGGCTACACCTTC
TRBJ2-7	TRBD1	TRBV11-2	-	CASSPPGGQGVYEQYF	TGTGCCAGCAGCCCACCAGGTGGGCAGGGGGTTTACGAGCAGTACTTC
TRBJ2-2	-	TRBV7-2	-	CASSLSGLPNTGELFF	TGTGCCAGCAGCTTATCCGGACTACCGAACACCGGGGAGCTGTTTTTT
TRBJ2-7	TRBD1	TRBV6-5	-	CASRVTGGVYEQYF	TGTGCCAGCAGGGTCACAGGGGGAGTCTACGAGCAGTACTTC
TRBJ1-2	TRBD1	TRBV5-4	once	CASSQGQGDYGYTF	TGTGCCAGCAGCCAAGGACAGGGAGACTATGGCTACACCTTC
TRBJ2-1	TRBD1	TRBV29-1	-	CSGRQGADEQFF	TGCAGCGGCCGACAGGGGGCGGATGAGCAGTTCTTC
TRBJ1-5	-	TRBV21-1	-	CASTPDRGNQPQHF	TGTGCCAGCACCCCGGACAGGGGCAATCAGCCCCAGCATTTT
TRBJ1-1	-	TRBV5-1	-	CASGSPGSTEAFF	TGCGCCAGCGGCTCCCCTGGGAGCACTGAAGCTTTCTTT
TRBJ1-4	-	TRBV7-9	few	CASSLGGTTNEKLFF	TGTGCCAGCAGCCTGGGGGGGACCACTAATGAAAAACTGTTTTTT
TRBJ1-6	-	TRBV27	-	CASSVRNNSPLHF	TGTGCCAGCAGTGTCCGTAATAATTCACCCCTCCACTTT
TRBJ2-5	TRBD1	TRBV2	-	CASSEASQGARETQYF	TGTGCCAGCAGTGAAGCTTCCCAGGGGGCGCGGGAGACCCAGTACTTC
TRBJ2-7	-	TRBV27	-	CATRHSLSYEQYF	TGTGCCACCCGGCACAGTCTCTCCTACGAGCAGTACTTC
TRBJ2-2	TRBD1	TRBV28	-	CASSLGQGTTGELFF	TGTGCCAGCAGTTTGGGACAGGGTACCACCGGGGAGCTGTTTTTT
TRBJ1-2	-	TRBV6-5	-	CASRPDVGANYGYTF	TGTGCCAGCAGGCCGGACGTAGGGGCTAACTATGGCTACACCTTC
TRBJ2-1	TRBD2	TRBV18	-	CASSPPSGGASEQFF	TGTGCCAGCTCACCACCTAGCGGGGGGGCCTCTGAGCAGTTCTTC
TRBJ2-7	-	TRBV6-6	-	CASSYSGVQYEQYF	TGTGCCAGCAGTTACTCAGGGGTGCAATACGAGCAGTACTTC
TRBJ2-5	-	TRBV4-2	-	CASSRARLETQYF	TGTGCCAGCAGCCGAGCGAGGTTGGAGACCCAGTACTTC
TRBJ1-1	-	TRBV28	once	CASSLAQQNTEAFF	TGTGCCAGCAGTTTAGCACAGCAGAACACTGAAGCTTTCTTT
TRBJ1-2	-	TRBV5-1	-	CASSLAAGVDGYTF	TGCGCCAGCAGCCTCGCGGCAGGGGTAGATGGCTACACCTTC
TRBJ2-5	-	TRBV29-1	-	CSVEGQYQETQYF	TGCAGCGTTGAAGGGCAGTACCAAGAGACCCAGTACTTC
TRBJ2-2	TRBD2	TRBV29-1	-	CSVGRLAENTGELFF	TGCAGCGTTGGACGACTAGCGGAGAACACCGGGGAGCTGTTTTTT
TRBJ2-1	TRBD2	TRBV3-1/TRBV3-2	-	CASSLAGAQSDEQFF	TGTGCCAGCAGCCTAGCGGGGGCTCAAAGCGATGAGCAGTTCTTC
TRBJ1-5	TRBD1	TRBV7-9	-	CASSKEQGSPQHF	TGTGCCAGCAGCAAAGAACAGGGGTCGCCCCAGCATTTT
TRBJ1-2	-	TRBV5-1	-	CASSLDTNYGYTF	TGCGCCAGCAGCTTAGACACGAACTATGGCTACACCTTC
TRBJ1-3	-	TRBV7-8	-	CASSLTGANSGNTIYF	TGTGCCAGCAGCTTAACAGGTGCTAACTCTGGAAACACCATATATTTT
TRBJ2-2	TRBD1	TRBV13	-	CASSARGLRSGELFF	TGTGCCAGCAGCGCCAGGGGGCTGCGGTCCGGGGAGCTGTTTTTT
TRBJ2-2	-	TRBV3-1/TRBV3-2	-	CASSQDFPSGELFF	TGTGCCAGCAGCCAAGACTTCCCGTCCGGGGAGCTGTTTTTT
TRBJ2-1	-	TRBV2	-	CAGGVYNEQFF	TGTGCCGGGGGCGTATACAATGAGCAGTTCTTC
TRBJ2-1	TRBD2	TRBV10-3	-	CAISESGTSGGYEQFF	TGTGCCATCAGTGAGTCCGGCACTAGCGGGGGGTATGAGCAGTTCTTC
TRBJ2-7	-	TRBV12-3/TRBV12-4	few	CASSFGNEQYF	TGTGCCAGCAGCTTCGGGAACGAGCAGTACTTC
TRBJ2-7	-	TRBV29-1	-	CSVEESGYEQYF	TGCAGCGTTGAAGAGTCAGGCTACGAGCAGTACTTC
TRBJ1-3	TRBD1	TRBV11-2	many	CASTWGQGPGNTIYF	TGTGCCAGCACCTGGGGACAGGGCCCTGGAAACACCATATATTTT
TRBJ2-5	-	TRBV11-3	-	CASSLGGWETQYF	TGTGCCAGCAGCTTAGGAGGTTGGGAGACCCAGTACTTC
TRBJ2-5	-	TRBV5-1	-	CASSSDNSEETQYF	TGCGCCAGCAGCTCGGACAACTCAGAAGAGACCCAGTACTTC
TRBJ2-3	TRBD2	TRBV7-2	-	CASSPDRVAGGPADTQYF	TGTGCCAGCAGCCCCGACCGGGTTGCGGGGGGTCCGGCAGATACGCAGTATTTT
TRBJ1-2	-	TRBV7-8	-	CASSQSRENYGYTF	TGTGCCAGCAGCCAAAGCCGGGAGAACTATGGCTACACCTTC
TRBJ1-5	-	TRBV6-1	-	CASSEWAVTNQPQHF	TGTGCCAGCAGTGAATGGGCCGTGACCAATCAGCCCCAGCATTTT
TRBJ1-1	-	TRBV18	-	CASSPGLNTEAFF	TGTGCCAGCTCACCAGGCTTGAACACTGAAGCTTTCTTT